What follows are 10 T cell receptor beta chains derived from one specimen sequenced in a study of control samples from healthy donors and cancer patients. TCRdb's table, derived via immunoSEQ multiplex PCR, lists solely in-frame clones and lacks some. The data show approximately 130,000 clones, 70% to 90% seen once. Input material: blood. The source of these receptors is a man between 45 and 60 years old in good health.

The V call is TRBV7-8, the J call TRBJ2-1, with D perhaps TRBD2 (5 bases). The V gene lost 7 bases and the J gene lost 5 bases, with 9 bases spanning the gap. The CDR3 totals 12 residues. The germline gives CDR1 SGHVS, CDR2 FQNEAQ. The CDR3 protein is CASNEGDNEQFF. In nucleotides, the CDR3 is TGTGCCAGCAACGAGGGAGACAATGAGCAGTTCTTC.

This chain links TRBV6-6 with TRBJ2-1, with TRBD2 as a possible D gene (6 bases). CDR3 length: 13 amino acids. V was pared by 4 bases and J by 6 bases, with 10 bases between. Germline CDR1 MNHNY, CDR2 SVGAGI (reference sequence). CDR3 in amino acids: CASSSGAGNEQFF. In DNA, the CDR3 is TGTGCCAGCAGTTCAGGAGCGGGCAATGAGCAGTTCTTC.

The genes are TRBV6-5 and TRBJ2-4, with TRBD1 matching over 7 bases. The CDR3 is 14 residues long. Germline CDR1 MNHEY, CDR2 SVGAGI. Losses at the gene ends were 6 bases for V and 0 bases for J; bases not matched to a gene: 2. The CDR3: CASRGQSAKNIQYF. Written as DNA, the CDR3 is TGTGCCAGCAGGGGACAGTCAGCCAAAAACATTCAGTACTTC.

The chain joins TRBV7-2 to TRBJ1-6, with D hard to call. V was pared by 3 bases and J by 8 bases, with 11 bases between. CDR3 length: 14 amino acids. CDR1 is SGHTA, CDR2 FQGNSA, per germline. Written as DNA, the CDR3 is TGTGCCAGCAGCTTCCGGATAAGGGATTCACCCCTCCACTTT. It specifies CASSFRIRDSPLHF.

The chain is built from TRBV4-3 and TRBJ2-2; TRBD2 matches 9 bases. There are 16 residues in the CDR3. The germline V gene encodes CDR1 LGHNA and CDR2 YSLEER. The V segment lost 3 bases and the J segment 5 bases; nucleotides outside the gene matches: 7. The CDR3 DNA is TGCGCCAGCAGCCAGAGCCCGGGACTAGCTACCGGGGAGCTGTTTTTT. Its protein product is CASSQSPGLATGELFF.

The V and J genes are TRBV5-1 and TRBJ1-6; no reliable D call. The CDR3 totals 14 residues. The V end was cut by 0 bases, the J end by 5 bases, with 6 bases between. Germline V gene data show CDR1 as SGHRS and CDR2 as YFSETQ. The CDR3 sequence is CASSLGTDNSPLHF. The CDR3 DNA sequence: TGCGCCAGCAGCTTGGGAACCGATAATTCACCCCTCCACTTT.

The chain links TRBV24-1 to TRBJ1-2; TRBD1 agrees at 7 bases. CDR1 KGHDR and CDR2 SFDVKD come from the germline V gene. V was clipped by 5 bases and J by 8 bases; unmatched bases: 7. There are 13 residues in the CDR3. CDR3 region: CATSAVSGGGYTF. The CDR3 region has the DNA TGTGCCACCAGTGCTGTCTCAGGGGGAGGCTACACCTTC.

The chain joins TRBV5-5 to TRBJ1-1; D is possibly TRBD1 (6 bases). Germline V gene lookup returns CDR1 SGHKS and CDR2 YYEKEE (reference sequence). V was cut by 3 bases and J by 3 bases, with 24 bases left in between. The CDR3 runs 18 residues. DNA for the CDR3: TGTGCCAGCAGCTCGGGACAATTTAAGTTACGTTCTCACACTGAAGCTTTCTTT. This codes for CASSSGQFKLRSHTEAFF.

The chain carries TRBV6-4 and TRBJ2-5; 10 bases fit TRBD1. There are 13 residues in the CDR3. Germline V CDR1 and CDR2: MRHNA, SNTAGT. Trimming at V came to 5 bases and at J to 7 bases, leaving 4 bases not matched to a gene. This CDR3 reads CASSPGQGVTQYF. The CDR3 DNA reads as TGTGCCAGCAGTCCAGGACAGGGGGTGACCCAGTACTTC.

This chain connects TRBV7-9 to TRBJ2-1; 13 nucleotides agree with TRBD2. V was pared by 3 bases and J by 2 bases, with 7 bases of the junction left unmatched. The germline gives CDR1 SEHNR, CDR2 FQNEAQ (reference sequence). This CDR3 has 18 residues. The CDR3 reads CASSFPGLAGTPYNEQFF. For the CDR3, the DNA is TGTGCCAGCAGCTTTCCGGGACTAGCGGGGACCCCCTACAATGAGCAGTTCTTC.